This T cell receptor (beta chain) was captured by sequencing in a study of blood T cells in healthy people across ages. Total RNA, at least 5 micrograms per sample, was extracted from PBMCs. Study-wide results and caveats: Naive CD4+ cell counts and diversity both ran higher in long-lived than in aged donors. In these data, TCR beta diversity tracked strongly with naive T cell percentage.

The V end was cut by 5 bases, the J end by 0 bases, with 17 bases between. Germline V lookup: CDR1 ENHRY, CDR2 SYGVKD. There are 17 residues in the CDR3. In the case of this clonotype: What it binds is not known.

Primers used in a second PCR of roughly 7 to 12 cycles were a sample-barcoded 5' primer and a J-beta primer mix. Researchers report that each sample yielded at least 3 million CDR3-containing paired-end reads. Using its own MiXCR run on the 5' RACE reads, TCRdb lists one record per CDR3 protein. The sample carries about 1.1 million distinct CDR3 sequences, under 40% recorded once. What was sequenced was blood. This sequence joins TRBV10-3 and TRBJ1-3, with D hard to call. This clonotype was obtained from a man in his late teens or twenties in good health. CDR3 coding DNA: TGTGCCATCAGTCCCACGAACATTCACGGCTCTGGAAACACCATATATTTT. It codes for CAISPTNIHGSGNTIYF.